The 31 T cell receptor beta chains below were found in one sample sequenced in a study of shared clonotypes between healthy human individuals. Some clones are missing from TCRdb's copy, which holds only in-frame ones; the method was immunoSEQ multiplex PCR. The sample consists of more than 2 million clones, approximately 94% of them appearing once. Sequenced: naive CD4+ T cells sorted from blood. Documented subset: CD45RA+ positively selected. These receptors all stem from a man between 18 and 29 years old in good health.

A word on this clone: This sample also contains other DNA sequences that code for the same CDR3. This sequence joins TRBV7-2 and TRBJ1-2, with TRBD1 as a possible D gene (6 bases). Between the trimmed V and J ends, which lost 5 bases and 3 bases, there was a span of 13 bases. From germline, CDR1 is SGHTA and CDR2 FQGNSA. The CDR3 totals 14 residues. The CDR3 spells CASSSPHRDYGYTF. DNA of the CDR3: TGTGCCAGCAGCAGCCCCCACAGGGACTATGGCTACACCTTC.

V is TRBV2 and J is TRBJ2-2, with TRBD2 matching 10 bases. This CDR3 is built from 15 residues. Germline V gene sequence: CDR1 SNHLY, CDR2 FYNNEI. V dropped 8 bases and J dropped 6; count of bases not matched to a gene: 9. CDR3 DNA: TGTGCCAGCGAGGCCGCTAGCGGGAGTTCCGGGGAGCTGTTTTTT. Encoded protein: CASEAASGSSGELFF. The full variable domain, completed using reference TRBV2 and TRBJ2-2, is EPEVTQTPSHQVTQMGQEVILRCVPISNHLYFYWYRQILGQKVEFLVSFYNNEISEKSEIFDDQFSVERPDGSNFTLKIRSTKLEDSAMYFCASEAASGSSGELFFGEGSRLTVL.

The chain has TRBV5-1 and TRBJ2-5, with 9 bases matching TRBD2. The J segment lost 5 bases and the V segment lost 0 bases, leaving 5 bases of the junction unmatched. The CDR3 extends over 15 amino acids. CDR1 is SGHRS, CDR2 YFSETQ, per germline. Here the CDR3 reads CASSLGREGQETQYF. As DNA, the CDR3 is TGCGCCAGCAGCTTGGGGCGGGAGGGCCAGGAGACCCAGTACTTC.

V usage is TRBV9 and J usage is TRBJ2-4; 9 nucleotides align to TRBD2. Germline trimming cut 0 bases from V and 6 bases from J; bases unmatched to any gene: 4. CDR1 is SGDLS and CDR2 is YYNGEE in the germline V gene. The CDR3 totals 15 residues. The DNA for the CDR3 is TGTGCCAGCAGCGTAGGCGGGGGGGCGTCAAACATTCAGTACTTC. Translated: CASSVGGGASNIQYF.

This chain uses TRBV30 with TRBJ2-1; no definite D call. CDR1 GTSNPN and CDR2 SVGIG come from the germline V gene (reference sequence). The CDR3 runs 12 residues. Trimming pared 4 bases from V and 4 bases from J, leaving 8 bases between. The CDR3 region is CAWTRDYNEQFF. CDR3 bases: TGTGCCTGGACTCGCGATTACAATGAGCAGTTCTTC.

As regards this clone: Distinct nucleotide sequences in the sample also encode this CDR3. The rearrangement links TRBV5-6 to TRBJ2-7; possible D gene TRBD2, 6 bases. CDR1 and CDR2 (germline): SGHDT, YYEEEE. The CDR3 is made up of 14 amino acids. Trimming cost V 0 bases and J 4 bases, with 11 bases left between them. CDR3 nucleotides: TGTGCCAGCAGCTTGGGTAGAGGGAGGTACGAGCAGTACTTC. Its translation is CASSLGRGRYEQYF.

The chain carries TRBV4-1 and TRBJ2-1, with 11 bases that match TRBD2. The CDR3 extends over 17 amino acids. J was trimmed by 9 bases and V by 1 base; bases with no gene match: 11. CDR1 and CDR2 (germline): MGHRA, YSYEKL. The CDR3 DNA reads TGCGCCAGCAGCCAAGTGAATGAGGCTAGCGGGAGGCGTGAGCAGTTCTTC. It codes for CASSQVNEASGRREQFF.

This chain links TRBV4-1 with TRBJ1-4, with D possibly being TRBD1 (5 bases). Germline CDR1 is MGHRA and CDR2 is YSYEKL. The CDR3 length is 15 residues. Trimming took off 1 base at V and 8 bases at J, with 14 bases between the two ends. Written as DNA, the CDR3 is TGCGCCAGCAGCCAAGTCGGGGCGCCGGTGGAAAAACTGTTTTTT. Encoded protein: CASSQVGAPVEKLFF.

This clone was observed once. Other DNA variants within this sample encode the same CDR3. The chain uses TRBV5-1 and TRBJ2-5; 12 bases agree with TRBD2. Germline V lookup: CDR1 SGHRS, CDR2 YFSETQ. With 4 bases clipped from V and 1 base from J, the junction kept 2 bases outside the gene matches. The CDR3 sequence is 15 residues long. The CDR3 is CASSGTSGPQETQYF. The CDR3, as DNA: TGCGCCAGCAGCGGGACTAGCGGGCCCCAAGAGACCCAGTACTTC. The whole variable domain, filled in from reference TRBV5-1 and TRBJ2-5, reads KAGVTQTPRYLIKTRGQQVTLSCSPISGHRSVSWYQQTPGQGLQFLFEYFSETQRNKGNFPGRFSGRQFSNSRSEMNVSTLELGDSALYLCASSGTSGPQETQYFGPGTRLLVL.

About this clone itself: The sample holds other DNA sequences that translate to the same CDR3. The gene calls are TRBV30 and TRBJ2-7; TRBD1 might be the D (5 bases). The CDR3 is 12 residues long. V was shortened by 2 bases and J by 4 bases, with 9 bases between the two germline ends. Germline lookup yields CDR1 GTSNPN and CDR2 SVGIG (reference sequence). DNA of the CDR3: TGTGCCTGGAGTACCCAGGGTTACGAGCAGTACTTC. Translated: CAWSTQGYEQYF.

V gene TRBV19 combines with J gene TRBJ1-2; 9 bases map to TRBD1. The J segment lost 5 bases and the V segment lost 6 bases, leaving 10 bases of the junction unmatched. CDR1 LNHDA and CDR2 SQIVND come from the germline V gene (reference sequence). The CDR3 is 15 amino acids. The CDR3 region is CASRITGGRYYGYTF. The CDR3 DNA reads TGTGCCAGTAGGATTACAGGGGGCAGGTATTATGGCTACACCTTC.

This chain uses TRBV6-6 with TRBJ1-2; possible D gene TRBD1, 6 bases. The CDR3 runs 15 residues. Trimming took off 9 bases at V and 6 bases at J, with 23 bases between the two ends. Germline V gene sequence: CDR1 MNHNY, CDR2 SVGAGI (reference sequence). CDR3 nucleotides: TGTGCCAGTATCATCCGGGACGGGGGCGGACATGGCTACACCTTC. It specifies CASIIRDGGGHGYTF.

The chain uses TRBV30 and TRBJ1-3; unclear D gene. Germline V gives CDR1 GTSNPN, CDR2 SVGIG (reference sequence). V lost 0 bases to trimming and J lost 1 base, with 19 bases between them. The CDR3 runs to 18 residues. CDR3 sequence: CAWSVPPTDGFSGNTIYF. The CDR3 DNA is TGTGCCTGGAGTGTACCCCCCACAGACGGTTTTTCTGGAAACACCATATATTTT.

The chain combines TRBV18 with TRBJ1-6, with D uncertain. Per the germline V gene, CDR1 is KGHSH and CDR2 is LQKENI. The CDR3 runs 15 residues. Deletions cut 1 base from V and 10 bases from J, with 14 bases between. For the CDR3, the DNA is TGTGCCAGCTCACCACGGACCTCCTCCGGGTCACCCCTCCACTTT. This codes for CASSPRTSSGSPLHF.

This chain uses TRBV27 with TRBJ2-5; the match to TRBD2 covers 8 bases. The CDR3 contains 18 residues. The germline V gene has CDR1 MNHEY and CDR2 SMNVEV (reference sequence). The trim removed 3 bases at V and 5 bases at J, leaving 17 bases unmatched. DNA for the CDR3: TGTGCCAGCAGTTTTGCCTTCACCGGGACTAGTAATCCCGAGACCCAGTACTTC. It yields the protein CASSFAFTGTSNPETQYF.

This chain joins TRBV19 and TRBJ1-4; the D is unclear. This CDR3 contains 14 residues. The ends were cut back, 6 bases at V and 8 bases at J, with 16 bases in the middle. The V gene's germline CDR1 is LNHDA and CDR2 SQIVND (reference sequence). In DNA, the CDR3 is TGTGCCAGTAGCTCGATCGAACTAAGGGAAAAACTGTTTTTT. Its translation: CASSSIELREKLFF. Full variable domain (outside the CDR3, taken from reference TRBV19 and TRBJ1-4): DGGITQSPKYLFRKEGQNVTLSCEQNLNHDAMYWYRQDPGQGLRLIYYSQIVNDFQKGDIAEGYSVSREKKESFPLTVTSAQKNPTAFYLCASSSIELREKLFFGSGTQLSVL.

This chain links TRBV7-9 with TRBJ2-7; D is possibly TRBD1 (5 bases). The length of the CDR3 is 13 residues. CDR1 is SEHNR, CDR2 FQNEAQ, per germline (reference sequence). Trimming left V 5 bases short and J 3 bases short, with 11 bases between. CDR3 amino acids: CASSQDKNYEQYF. Written as DNA, the CDR3 is TGTGCCAGCAGCCAGGACAAGAACTACGAGCAGTACTTC.

This chain connects TRBV5-1 to TRBJ2-5, with 8 bases fitting TRBD1. The V gene end was trimmed by 5 bases and the J gene end by 1 base; junction bases not matched to a gene: 10. The CDR3 sequence is 16 residues long. CDR1 SGHRS and CDR2 YFSETQ come from the germline V gene. DNA of the CDR3: TGCGCCAGCAGGTACCTCGGGACAGGAGTCCAAGAGACCCAGTACTTC. It is translated as CASRYLGTGVQETQYF.

V usage is TRBV27 and J usage is TRBJ2-1; D not resolved. Trimming pared 6 bases from V and 7 bases from J, leaving 19 bases between. The CDR3 has 15 amino acids. Germline V CDR1 and CDR2: MNHEY, SMNVEV (reference sequence). The CDR3 here is CASRSMGWGRNEQFF. In DNA form, the CDR3 reads TGTGCCAGCAGAAGTATGGGGTGGGGTCGGAATGAGCAGTTCTTC.

The rearrangement joins TRBV4-1 to TRBJ1-2; D is unclear. V was shortened by 0 bases and J by 3 bases, with 11 bases between the two germline ends. Germline V gives CDR1 MGHRA, CDR2 YSYEKL. The CDR3 has 15 amino acids. DNA for the CDR3: TGCGCCAGCAGCCAAGAAGGAGGAGGGTACTATGGCTACACCTTC. Protein product: CASSQEGGGYYGYTF.

This clone was counted a single time. The gene calls are TRBV30 and TRBJ2-2, with 12 bases matching TRBD2. CDR3 length: 17 amino acids. V lost 0 bases to trimming and J lost 8 bases; unmatched junction nucleotides: 10. Germline lookup yields CDR1 GTSNPN and CDR2 SVGIG (reference sequence). The CDR3 loop reads CAWSVGRTSGNYGELFF. Here the CDR3 DNA reads TGTGCCTGGAGTGTCGGCAGGACTAGCGGGAACTATGGGGAGCTGTTTTTT.

The genes are TRBV5-1 and TRBJ2-5; weak D call: TRBD2 (5 bases). CDR1 SGHRS and CDR2 YFSETQ come from the germline V gene. The CDR3 is made up of 13 amino acids. Trimming removed 3 bases at V and 4 bases at J, with 10 bases between. CDR3 nucleotides: TGCGCCAGCAGCTCGGGAATCCGAGAGACCCAGTACTTC. As protein: CASSSGIRETQYF.

The gene calls are TRBV5-4 and TRBJ2-2, with 10 bases aligning to TRBD1. Germline V gene data show CDR1 as SGHNT and CDR2 as YYREEE (reference sequence). This CDR3 region has 16 residues. The V and J ends lost 4 bases and 7 bases, in that order; junction bases with no gene match: 10. The CDR3 protein is CASSQEGTGAGGELFF. For the CDR3, the DNA is TGTGCCAGCAGCCAAGAGGGGACAGGGGCTGGCGGGGAGCTGTTTTTT.

The chain joins TRBV5-1 to TRBJ2-5, with unresolved D. Trimming took 1 base from V and 3 from J, leaving 7 bases between them. In germline, CDR1 is SGHRS, CDR2 YFSETQ. The CDR3 length is 13 residues. This CDR3 reads CASSLRFKETQYF. CDR3 DNA sequence: TGCGCCAGCAGCTTGCGATTCAAAGAGACCCAGTACTTC.

The V and J genes are TRBV6-1 and TRBJ1-5; unclear D gene. Per germline, CDR1 MNHNS and CDR2 SASEGT. This CDR3 has 15 amino acids. V lost 6 bases to trimming and J lost 7 bases, with 19 bases between them. The CDR3 coding sequence is TGTGCCAGCAGCGTGAAATTAGCCAGCCAGCAGCCCCAGCATTTT. Its translation is CASSVKLASQQPQHF.

The chain joins TRBV7-9 to TRBJ1-1, with D maybe TRBD1 (6 bases). This CDR3 contains 14 residues. Germline CDR1 is SEHNR and CDR2 is FQNEAQ (reference sequence). V gave up 5 bases and J gave up 8 bases, with 18 bases separating them. The CDR3 protein is CASSQDVLGQEAFF. In DNA, the CDR3 is TGTGCCAGCAGCCAAGATGTCCTTGGACAGGAAGCTTTCTTT.

The chain recombines TRBV30 with TRBJ2-3; 15 nucleotides line up with TRBD2. The junction had 9 bases not matched to a gene; V was cut back by 8 bases and J by 0 bases. The CDR3 extends over 17 amino acids. Germline values: CDR1 GTSNPN, CDR2 SVGIG (reference sequence). CDR3 in amino acids: CARKGLAGGSSTDTQYF. CDR3 DNA sequence: TGTGCCCGAAAAGGACTAGCGGGGGGGTCTAGCACAGATACGCAGTATTTT.

Regarding this clone: The same CDR3 is also encoded by other DNA sequences in this sample. The chain combines TRBV7-3 with TRBJ2-7; the D gene could be TRBD1 or TRBD2 (5 bases each). The CDR3 sequence is 15 residues long. Trimming took off 1 base at V and 0 bases at J, with 10 bases between the two ends. Germline-derived CDR1 and CDR2 are SGHTA and FQGTGA. Written as DNA, the CDR3 is TGTGCCAGCAGCTTAAGTGGGGGTAGCTCCTACGAGCAGTACTTC. Amino acids: CASSLSGGSSYEQYF.

CDR3 nucleotides: TGTGCCAGCAGCTTGGCCAGTGGGAATGAGCAGTTCTTC. Translation: CASSLASGNEQFF. The chain links TRBV5-6 to TRBJ2-1; D uncertain. V shed 0 bases and J shed 7 bases, with 8 bases lying between them. The length of the CDR3 is 13 residues. Germline V CDR1 and CDR2: SGHDT, YYEEEE. Complete variable domain (other parts from reference TRBV5-6 and TRBJ2-1): DAGVTQSPTHLIKTRGQQVTLRCSPKSGHDTVSWYQQALGQGPQFIFQYYEEEERQRGNFPDRFSGHQFPNYSSELNVNALLLGDSALYLCASSLASGNEQFFGPGTRLTVL.

The chain combines TRBV6-5 with TRBJ2-2; D is undetermined. Germline V lookup: CDR1 MNHEY, CDR2 SVGAGI. The CDR3 is 12 residues long. V gave up 7 bases and J gave up 4 bases, with 7 bases separating them. The CDR3 region has the DNA TGTGCCAGCAAGCCCAGCACCGGGGAGCTGTTTTTT. Translated, it gives CASKPSTGELFF.

Points on this clone: This sample also contains other DNA sequences that code for the same CDR3. The rearrangement links TRBV9 to TRBJ1-3; possible D gene TRBD1, 5 bases. The ends were cut back, 0 bases at V and 1 base at J, with 8 bases in the middle. There are 15 residues in the CDR3. In germline, CDR1 is SGDLS, CDR2 YYNGEE. The CDR3 bases are TGTGCCAGCAGCGTAGAGGGGACTTCTGGAAACACCATATATTTT. This encodes CASSVEGTSGNTIYF.